This section outlines one TCR beta chain sequence together with its context. As yet, its antigen is unknown. The data are from a study of cytomegalovirus exposure and HLA in healthy donors. Study results and limitations: A later analysis by the authors found several of the most significant clusters apparently linked to common viral pathogens. Later genetic work tied a missense DCLRE1C variant to beta-chain V and J trimming.

Use of 60 Vbeta and 13 Jbeta primers characterized the PCR. The data were produced by immunoSEQ multiplex PCR, yet TCRdb's version contains in-frame clones alone and is incomplete. The table shows 200,000 or so clones, with roughly 80% occurring only once. The material sequenced was PBMCs. This clonotype originated in a man in his forties in good health and CMV-seropositive.

The CDR3 reads CASSQTGSNEQFF. The DNA of the CDR3 is TGTGCCAGCAGCCAGACAGGGTCTAATGAGCAGTTCTTC. The chain recombines TRBV7-3 with TRBJ2-1, with 7 bases lining up with TRBD1. Germline V CDR1 and CDR2: SGHTA, FQGTGA. V lost 5 bases and J lost 7; bases outside the gene matches: 5. The CDR3 spans 13 residues.